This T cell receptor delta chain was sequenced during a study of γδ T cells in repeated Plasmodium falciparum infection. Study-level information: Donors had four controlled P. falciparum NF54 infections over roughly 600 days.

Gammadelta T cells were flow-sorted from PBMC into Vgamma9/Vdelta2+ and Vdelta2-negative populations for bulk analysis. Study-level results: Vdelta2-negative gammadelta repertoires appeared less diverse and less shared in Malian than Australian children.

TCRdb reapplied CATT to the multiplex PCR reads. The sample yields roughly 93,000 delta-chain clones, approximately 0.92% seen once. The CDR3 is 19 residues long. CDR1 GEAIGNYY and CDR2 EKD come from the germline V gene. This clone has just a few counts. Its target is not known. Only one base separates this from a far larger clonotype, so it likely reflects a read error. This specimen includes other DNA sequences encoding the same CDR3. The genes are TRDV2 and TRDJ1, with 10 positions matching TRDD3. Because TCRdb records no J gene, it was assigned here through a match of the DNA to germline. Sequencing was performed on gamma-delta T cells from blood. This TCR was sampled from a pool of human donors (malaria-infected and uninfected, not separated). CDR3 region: CACDRGIRNWGMDTDKLIF. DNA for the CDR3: TGTGCCTGTGACCGGGGGATAAGGAACTGGGGGATGGACACCGACAAACTCATCTTT.